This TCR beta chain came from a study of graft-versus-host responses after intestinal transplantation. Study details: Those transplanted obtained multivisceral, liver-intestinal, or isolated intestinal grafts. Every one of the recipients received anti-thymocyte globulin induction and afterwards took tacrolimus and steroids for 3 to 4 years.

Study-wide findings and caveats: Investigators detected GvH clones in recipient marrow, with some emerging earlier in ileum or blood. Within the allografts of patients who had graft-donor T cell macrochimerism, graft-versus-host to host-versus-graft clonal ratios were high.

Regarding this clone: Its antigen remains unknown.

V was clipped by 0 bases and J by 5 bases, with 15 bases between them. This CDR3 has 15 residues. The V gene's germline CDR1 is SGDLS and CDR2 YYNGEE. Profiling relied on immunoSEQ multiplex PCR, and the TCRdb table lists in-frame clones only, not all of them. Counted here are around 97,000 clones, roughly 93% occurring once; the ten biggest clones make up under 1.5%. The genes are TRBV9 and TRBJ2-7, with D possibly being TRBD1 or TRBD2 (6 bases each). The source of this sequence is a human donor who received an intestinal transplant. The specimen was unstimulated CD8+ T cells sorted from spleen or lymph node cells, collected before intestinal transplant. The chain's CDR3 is CASSVEEGDSDEQYF. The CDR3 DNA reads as TGTGCCAGCAGCGTAGAAGAGGGGGACTCGGACGAGCAGTACTTC.